This T cell receptor beta chain was sequenced for a study of blood T cell repertoires in COVID-19. Study as a whole: In each case, the material was cDNA or gDNA derived from T cells, B-cell-depleted T cells, or PBMCs.

Sequencing was performed with immunoSEQ multiplex PCR; in TCRdb, only in-frame clones are kept and a portion is missing. The profile shows fewer than 250,000 clones, about 90% of them singletons. Cohorts were assigned according to the clinical history that participants reported. Exposed enrollees had met someone with a PCR-confirmed or clinician-diagnosed COVID-19 case at some point within the 2 weeks before study entry. The CDR3 extends over 16 amino acids. The V and J ends lost 2 bases and 4 bases respectively, with 15 bases between them. CDR1 is MNHEY and CDR2 is SVGAGI in the germline V gene. The J gene is TRBJ1-3, the V gene TRBV6-5; a weak D match, TRBD1 (5 bases). The receptor was derived from a woman aged 25 to 39 who had been exposed to COVID-19. The sequenced material came from PBMCs or T cells enriched from blood (not recorded which). The CDR3 spells CASSYTSSGFGNTIYF. CDR3 DNA sequence: TGTGCCAGCAGTTACACCAGTTCAGGGTTCGGAAACACCATATATTTT.